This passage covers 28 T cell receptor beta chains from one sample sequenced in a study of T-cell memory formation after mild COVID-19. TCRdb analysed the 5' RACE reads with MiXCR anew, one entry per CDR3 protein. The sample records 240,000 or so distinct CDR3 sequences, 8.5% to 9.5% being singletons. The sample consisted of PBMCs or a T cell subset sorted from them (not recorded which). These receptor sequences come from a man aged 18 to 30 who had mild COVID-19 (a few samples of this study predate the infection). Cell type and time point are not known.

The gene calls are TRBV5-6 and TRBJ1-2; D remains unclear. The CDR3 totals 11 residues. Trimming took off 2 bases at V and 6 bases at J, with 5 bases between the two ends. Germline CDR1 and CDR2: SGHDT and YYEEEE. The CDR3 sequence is CASSFGDGYTF. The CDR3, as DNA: TGTGCCAGCAGCTTCGGGGATGGCTACACCTTC. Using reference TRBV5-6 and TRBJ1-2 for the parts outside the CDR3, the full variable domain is DAGVTQSPTHLIKTRGQQVTLRCSPKSGHDTVSWYQQALGQGPQFIFQYYEEEERQRGNFPDRFSGHQFPNYSSELNVNALLLGDSALYLCASSFGDGYTFGSGTRLTVV.

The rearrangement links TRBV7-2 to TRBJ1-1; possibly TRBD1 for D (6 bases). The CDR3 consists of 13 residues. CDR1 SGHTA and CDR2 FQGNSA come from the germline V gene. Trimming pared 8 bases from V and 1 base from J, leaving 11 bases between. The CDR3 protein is CASGKQGNTEAFF. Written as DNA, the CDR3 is TGTGCCAGCGGAAAACAGGGGAACACTGAAGCTTTCTTT.

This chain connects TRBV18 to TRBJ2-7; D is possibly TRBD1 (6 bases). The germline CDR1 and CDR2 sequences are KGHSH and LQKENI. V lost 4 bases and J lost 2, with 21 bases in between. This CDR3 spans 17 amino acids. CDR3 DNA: TGTGCCAGCTCACGCGCACAGGGTCGTGGTGGGACCTACGAGCAGTACTTC. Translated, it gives CASSRAQGRGGTYEQYF.

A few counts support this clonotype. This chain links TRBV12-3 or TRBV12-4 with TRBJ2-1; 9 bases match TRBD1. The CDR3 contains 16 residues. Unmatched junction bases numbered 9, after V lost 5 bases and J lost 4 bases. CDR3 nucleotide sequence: TGTGCCAGCAGTGCCGCCCGCGGGACAGGGTACAATGAGCAGTTCTTC. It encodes CASSAARGTGYNEQFF.

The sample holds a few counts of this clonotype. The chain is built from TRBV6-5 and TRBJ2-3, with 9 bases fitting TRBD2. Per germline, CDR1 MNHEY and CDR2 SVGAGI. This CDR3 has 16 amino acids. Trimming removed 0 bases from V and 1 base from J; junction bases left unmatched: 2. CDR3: CASSYSVAGGTDTQYF. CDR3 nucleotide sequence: TGTGCCAGCAGTTACTCCGTAGCGGGGGGCACAGATACGCAGTATTTT.

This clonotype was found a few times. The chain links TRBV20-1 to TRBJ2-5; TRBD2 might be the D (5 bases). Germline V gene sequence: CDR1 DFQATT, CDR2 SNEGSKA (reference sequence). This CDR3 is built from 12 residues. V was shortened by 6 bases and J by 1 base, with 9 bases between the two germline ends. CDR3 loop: CSAGVSQETQYF. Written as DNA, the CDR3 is TGCAGTGCCGGGGTCAGCCAAGAGACCCAGTACTTC.

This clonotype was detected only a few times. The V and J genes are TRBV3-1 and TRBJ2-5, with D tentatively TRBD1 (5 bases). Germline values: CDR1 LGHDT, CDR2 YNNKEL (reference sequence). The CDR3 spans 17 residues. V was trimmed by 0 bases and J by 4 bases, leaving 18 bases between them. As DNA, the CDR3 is TGTGCCAGCAGCCAAGAGGTGGGGCGGTCGAGGCCAGAGACCCAGTACTTC. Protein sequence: CASSQEVGRSRPETQYF.

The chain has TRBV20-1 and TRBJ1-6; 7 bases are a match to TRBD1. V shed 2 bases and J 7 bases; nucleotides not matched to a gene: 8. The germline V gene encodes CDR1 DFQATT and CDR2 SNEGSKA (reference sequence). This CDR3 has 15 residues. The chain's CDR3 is CSARKGGARNSPLHF. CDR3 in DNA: TGCAGTGCTAGAAAAGGGGGCGCACGGAATTCACCCCTCCACTTT.

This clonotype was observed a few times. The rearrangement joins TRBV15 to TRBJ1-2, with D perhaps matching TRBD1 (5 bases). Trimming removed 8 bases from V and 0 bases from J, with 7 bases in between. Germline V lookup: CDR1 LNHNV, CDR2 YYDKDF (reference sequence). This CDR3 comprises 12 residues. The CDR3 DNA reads TGTGCCACCTCCAGGGCTAACTATGGCTACACCTTC. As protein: CATSRANYGYTF. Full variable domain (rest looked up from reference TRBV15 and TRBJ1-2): DAMVIQNPRYQVTQFGKPVTLSCSQTLNHNVMYWYQQKSSQAPKLLFHYYDKDFNNEADTPDNFQSRRPNTSFCFLDIRSPGLGDTAMYLCATSRANYGYTFGSGTRLTVV.

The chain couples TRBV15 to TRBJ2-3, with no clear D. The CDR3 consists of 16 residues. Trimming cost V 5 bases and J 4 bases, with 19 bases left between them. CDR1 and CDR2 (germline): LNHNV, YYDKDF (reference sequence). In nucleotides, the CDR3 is TGTGCCACCAGCGAGACCCCGGGCACTGGGGCAGATACGCAGTATTTT. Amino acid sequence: CATSETPGTGADTQYF.

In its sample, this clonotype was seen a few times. The DNA for the CDR3 is TGTGCCAGCCGATCACCGGGACTTGGAAACAATGAGCAGTTCTTC. Its protein product is CASRSPGLGNNEQFF. V is TRBV5-5 and J is TRBJ2-1; tentative D call: TRBD2 (6 bases). Trimming left V 7 bases short and J 5 bases short, with 19 bases between. The V gene's germline CDR1 is SGHKS and CDR2 YYEKEE (reference sequence). This CDR3 spans 15 amino acids.

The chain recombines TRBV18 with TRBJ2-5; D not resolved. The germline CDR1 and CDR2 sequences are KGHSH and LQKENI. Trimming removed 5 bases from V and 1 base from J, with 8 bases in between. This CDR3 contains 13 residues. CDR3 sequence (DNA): TGTGCCAGCTCAAGGGCAAGCCAAGAGACCCAGTACTTC. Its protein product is CASSRASQETQYF.

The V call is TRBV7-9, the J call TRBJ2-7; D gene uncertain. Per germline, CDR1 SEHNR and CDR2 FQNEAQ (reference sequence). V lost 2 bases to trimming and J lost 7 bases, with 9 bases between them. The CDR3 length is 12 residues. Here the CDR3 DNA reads TGTGCCAGCAGCTTACACGCTGGGGAGCAGTACGTC. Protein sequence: CASSLHAGEQYV.

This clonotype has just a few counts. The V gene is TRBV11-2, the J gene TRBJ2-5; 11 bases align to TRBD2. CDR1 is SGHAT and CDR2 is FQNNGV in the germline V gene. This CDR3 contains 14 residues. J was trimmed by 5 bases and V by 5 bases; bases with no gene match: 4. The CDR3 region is CASSQLAGVETQYF. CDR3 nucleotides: TGTGCCAGCAGCCAACTAGCGGGGGTGGAGACCCAGTACTTC.

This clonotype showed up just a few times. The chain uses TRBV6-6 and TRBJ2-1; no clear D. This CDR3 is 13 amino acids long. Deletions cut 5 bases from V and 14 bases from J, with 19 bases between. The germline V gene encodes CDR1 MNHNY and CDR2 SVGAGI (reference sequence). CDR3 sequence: CASSPPSLVLEFF. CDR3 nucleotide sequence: TGTGCCAGCAGTCCTCCCTCTCTAGTGTTAGAGTTCTTC.

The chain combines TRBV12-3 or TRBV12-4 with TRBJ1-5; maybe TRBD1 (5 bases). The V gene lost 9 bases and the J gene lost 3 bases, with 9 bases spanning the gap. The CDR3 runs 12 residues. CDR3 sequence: CASGQLNQPQHF. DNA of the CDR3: TGTGCCAGTGGACAACTCAATCAGCCCCAGCATTTT.

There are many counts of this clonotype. The CDR3 region has the DNA TGTGCCAGCAGCGTCTGGGGGTCCGGGGAGCTGTTTTTT. Encoded protein: CASSVWGSGELFF. This chain uses TRBV12-3 or TRBV12-4 with TRBJ2-2; either TRBD1 or TRBD2 may supply D (5 bases each). CDR3 length: 13 residues. V lost 6 bases, J lost 6 bases, and 11 bases lay in between.

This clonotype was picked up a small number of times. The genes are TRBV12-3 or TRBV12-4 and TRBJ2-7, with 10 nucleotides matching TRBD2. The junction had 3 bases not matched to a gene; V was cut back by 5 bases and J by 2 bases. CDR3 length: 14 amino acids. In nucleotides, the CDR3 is TGTGCCAGCAGTACTAGCGGGGTAGCCTACGAGCAGTACTTC. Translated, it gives CASSTSGVAYEQYF.

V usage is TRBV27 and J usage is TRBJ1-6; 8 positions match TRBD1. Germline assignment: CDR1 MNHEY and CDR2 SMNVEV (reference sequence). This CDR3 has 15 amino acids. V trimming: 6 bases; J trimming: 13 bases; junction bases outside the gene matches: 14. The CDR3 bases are TGTGCCAGCAGCCCGGGACAGGCTAGAGGGTTGCCCCTCCACTTT. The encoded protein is CASSPGQARGLPLHF.

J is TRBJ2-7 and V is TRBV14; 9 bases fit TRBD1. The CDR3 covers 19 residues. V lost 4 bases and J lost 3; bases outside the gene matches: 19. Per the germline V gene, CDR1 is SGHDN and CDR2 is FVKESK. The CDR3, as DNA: TGTGCCAGCAGCCGAAAGATCGCGGGACAGGGACACGTAAGCTACGAGCAGTACGTC. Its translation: CASSRKIAGQGHVSYEQYV.

The CDR3 sequence: CASSLKQSYYGYTF. The DNA for the CDR3 is TGTGCCAGCAGCCTGAAACAGTCTTACTATGGCTACACCTTC. The rearrangement uses TRBV12-3 or TRBV12-4 and TRBJ1-2; no reliable D call. This CDR3 comprises 14 residues. V was clipped by 6 bases and J by 3 bases, with 14 bases between them.

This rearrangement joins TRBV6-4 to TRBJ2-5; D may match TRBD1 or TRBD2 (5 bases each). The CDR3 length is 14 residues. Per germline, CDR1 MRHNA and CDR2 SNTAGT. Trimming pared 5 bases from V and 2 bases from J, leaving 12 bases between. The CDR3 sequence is CASSRDLFQETQYF. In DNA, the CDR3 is TGTGCCAGCAGTCGGGACCTATTTCAAGAGACCCAGTACTTC.

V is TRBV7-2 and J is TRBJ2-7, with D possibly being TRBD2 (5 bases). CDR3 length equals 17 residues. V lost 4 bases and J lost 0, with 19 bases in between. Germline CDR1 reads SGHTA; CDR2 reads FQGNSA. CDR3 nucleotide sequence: TGTGCCAGCAGCTCCCCCAGGACTGGAAGAAGCTCCTACGAGCAGTACTTC. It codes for CASSSPRTGRSSYEQYF.

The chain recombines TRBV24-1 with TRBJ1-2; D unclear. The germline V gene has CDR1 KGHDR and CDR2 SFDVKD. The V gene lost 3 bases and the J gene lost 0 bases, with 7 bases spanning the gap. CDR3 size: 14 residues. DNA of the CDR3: TGTGCCACCAGTGATCCCGGGCCTAACTATGGCTACACCTTC. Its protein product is CATSDPGPNYGYTF.

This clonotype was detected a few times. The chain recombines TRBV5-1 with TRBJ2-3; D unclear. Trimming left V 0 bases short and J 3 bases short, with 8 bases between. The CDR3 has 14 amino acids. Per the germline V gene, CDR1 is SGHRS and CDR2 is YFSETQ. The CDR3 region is CASSLVPPTDTQYF. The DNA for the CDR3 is TGCGCCAGCAGCTTGGTGCCGCCGACAGATACGCAGTATTTT.

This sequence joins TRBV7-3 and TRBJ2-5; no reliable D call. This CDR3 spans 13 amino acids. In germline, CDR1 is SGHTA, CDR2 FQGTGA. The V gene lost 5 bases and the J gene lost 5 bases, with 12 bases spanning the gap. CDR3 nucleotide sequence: TGTGCCAGCAGCCCGACACTGGGGGAGACCCAGTACTTC. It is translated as CASSPTLGETQYF.

CDR3 in DNA: TGTGCCAGCAGTCCCCCCCAGGGGGGCCAAGAGACCCAGTACTTC. This sequence encodes CASSPPQGGQETQYF. The chain is built from TRBV12-3 or TRBV12-4 and TRBJ2-5; tentative D call: TRBD1 (7 bases). This CDR3 has 15 residues. V dropped 5 bases and J dropped 1 base, with 14 bases sitting between them.

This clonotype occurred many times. CDR3 loop: CASSLGTSGSEQFF. The DNA for the CDR3 is TGTGCCAGCAGCTTAGGGACTAGCGGGAGTGAGCAGTTCTTC. The rearrangement uses TRBV7-2 and TRBJ2-1, with 13 bases lining up with TRBD2. The CDR3 runs to 14 residues. Germline lookup yields CDR1 SGHTA and CDR2 FQGNSA. V lost 1 base, J lost 9 bases, and 0 bases stayed unmatched. The variable domain in full, completed from reference TRBV7-2 and TRBJ2-1, reads GAGVSQSPSNKVTEKGKDVELRCDPISGHTALYWYRQSLGQGLEFLIYFQGNSAPDKSGLPSDRFSAERTGGSVSTLTIQRTQQEDSAVYLCASSLGTSGSEQFFGPGTRLTVL.